A selection of T cell receptor beta chains follows, all from one sample in a study of CD8 T cells in ankylosing spondylitis. TCRdb redid the calling of the 5' RACE reads with MiXCR, one entry per CDR3 protein. The sample contains 150,000 to 200,000 distinct CDR3 sequences, more than 9% of which appear only once. The sequenced sample consisted of blood, either unsorted or a sorted T cell fraction (not recorded which). The source is a male donor with ankylosing spondylitis or in good health (not recorded which). Both conserved end residues are part of each CDR3. The D gene is left open where the match is weak. The size entry is marked missing in some rows and otherwise reads once, few, many or a size class.

>-|TRBV5-1|many|TRBJ2-1
CASSTLAAPGNEQFF
TGCGCCAGCAGCACCTTAGCGGCCCCTGGCAATGAGCAGTTCTTC
>-|TRBV2|-|TRBJ2-7
CASSELVSSAYEQYF
TGTGCCAGCAGTGAATTAGTTAGTAGCGCCTACGAGCAGTACTTC
>TRBD1|TRBV12-3/TRBV12-4|many|TRBJ2-5
CASSVYRDSQETQYF
TGTGCCAGCAGTGTATACCGGGACAGCCAAGAGACCCAGTACTTC
>-|TRBV18|-|TRBJ2-5
CASSPESGGEETQYF
TGTGCCAGCTCACCAGAATCAGGGGGGGAAGAGACCCAGTACTTC
>TRBD2|TRBV7-2|-|TRBJ2-4
CASSLWGGTQNIQYF
TGTGCCAGCAGCTTATGGGGGGGAACCCAAAACATTCAGTACTTC
>TRBD2|TRBV20-1|few|TRBJ2-1
CCARDLKRAGPYNEQFF
TGCTGTGCTAGAGATCTAAAGCGAGCGGGACCCTACAATGAGCAGTTCTTC
>-|TRBV2|few|TRBJ2-7
CASREQGGLTYEQYF
TGTGCCAGCAGGGAACAGGGAGGGCTCACCTACGAGCAGTACTTC
>TRBD1|TRBV29-1|many|TRBJ2-1
CSVFSFRDRGRNEQFF
TGCAGCGTCTTCTCCTTCCGAGACAGGGGGCGTAATGAGCAGTTCTTC
>-|TRBV7-2|many|TRBJ2-3
CASSPFRSGGSDTQYF
TGTGCCAGCAGCCCCTTTCGCTCGGGTGGATCAGATACGCAGTATTTT
>-|TRBV7-2|-|TRBJ2-7
CASLLAVSSYEQYF
TGTGCCAGTTTACTAGCTGTGAGCTCCTACGAGCAGTACTTC
>-|TRBV11-2|many|TRBJ2-2
CASSSVLRPGELFF
TGTGCCAGCAGCTCGGTCCTTCGCCCTGGGGAGCTGTTTTTT
>TRBD1|TRBV12-3/TRBV12-4|many|TRBJ2-4
CASRLQQGEGIQYF
TGTGCCAGCAGGTTACAACAGGGGGAAGGCATTCAGTACTTC
>TRBD2|TRBV6-2/TRBV6-3|few|TRBJ2-1
CASKLAGVNTYNEQFF
TGTGCCAGCAAACTAGCGGGGGTGAATACCTACAATGAGCAGTTCTTC
>-|TRBV3-1|many|TRBJ2-3
CASSHGATDTQYF
TGTGCCAGCAGCCATGGCGCCACAGATACGCAGTATTTT
>TRBD2|TRBV4-1|few|TRBJ2-5
CASSQDDSGRALGETQYF
TGCGCCAGCAGCCAAGATGATAGCGGGAGGGCCCTGGGAGAGACCCAGTACTTC
>-|TRBV5-1|many|TRBJ2-4
CASSMDSGNIQYF
TGCGCCAGCAGCATGGATTCGGGAAACATTCAGTACTTC
>-|TRBV27|many|TRBJ1-5
CASSYRGNQPQHF
TGTGCCAGCAGTTACAGGGGCAATCAGCCCCAGCATTTT
>TRBD2|TRBV18|-|TRBJ2-7
CASSPPASGGPYEQYF
TGTGCCAGCTCACCACCGGCTAGCGGAGGGCCCTACGAGCAGTACTTC
>-|TRBV7-2|few|TRBJ2-3
CASFGREGDTQYF
TGTGCCAGCTTCGGGAGAGAAGGTGATACGCAGTATTTT
>TRBD1|TRBV12-3/TRBV12-4|-|TRBJ2-5
CASNGQGARETQYF
TGTGCCAGCAACGGTCAGGGGGCTCGGGAGACCCAGTACTTC
>TRBD1|TRBV20-1|-|TRBJ2-5
CSARGQGIQETQYF
TGCAGTGCTAGGGGACAGGGGATTCAGGAGACCCAGTACTTC
>-|TRBV20-1|-|TRBJ2-3
CSANREMGTDTQYF
TGCAGTGCTAACCGGGAAATGGGGACAGATACGCAGTATTTT
>TRBD1|TRBV15|many|TRBJ2-3
CATSRAGQRTDTQYF
TGTGCCACCAGCAGAGCGGGACAGCGCACAGATACGCAGTATTTT
>-|TRBV6-2/TRBV6-3|many|TRBJ2-1
CASAYTSSYNEQFF
TGTGCCTCAGCGTATACAAGCTCCTACAATGAGCAGTTCTTC
>-|TRBV5-1|many|TRBJ2-1
CASSLGQLNNEQFF
TGCGCCAGCAGCTTAGGGCAGTTGAACAATGAGCAGTTCTTC
>-|TRBV29-1|many|TRBJ2-7
CSVRDSTPYEQYF
TGCAGCGTTCGGGACTCTACCCCTTACGAGCAGTACTTC
>-|TRBV20-1|many|TRBJ2-7
CSARVHRSSYEQYF
TGCAGTGCTAGAGTTCACCGTAGCTCCTACGAGCAGTACTTC
>-|TRBV5-1|-|TRBJ2-5
CASSPGRGGQETQYF
TGCGCCAGCAGCCCCGGCAGGGGAGGACAAGAGACCCAGTACTTC
>-|TRBV6-5|many|TRBJ1-5
CASSYEDSYSNQPQHF
TGTGCCAGCAGTTACGAGGACAGCTATAGCAATCAGCCCCAGCATTTT
>TRBD2|TRBV5-1|many|TRBJ2-3
CASSLDGTSGTDTQYF
TGCGCCAGCAGCTTGGATGGGACTAGCGGCACAGATACGCAGTATTTT
>-|TRBV11-2|-|TRBJ2-2
CASSLGGLSGWNTGELFF
TGTGCCAGCAGCTTAGGGGGACTGTCGGGCTGGAACACCGGGGAGCTGTTTTTT
>-|TRBV4-2|-|TRBJ2-7
CASSQDFAPYEQYF
TGTGCCAGCAGCCAAGATTTTGCGCCCTACGAGCAGTACTTC
>-|TRBV7-6|few|TRBJ1-6
CASSVGASSYNSPLHF
TGTGCCAGCAGCGTCGGTGCGAGCTCCTATAATTCACCCCTCCACTTT
>-|TRBV7-9|-|TRBJ1-1
CASSHPMDSALNTEAFF
TGTGCCAGCAGCCACCCGATGGACAGTGCCCTGAACACTGAAGCTTTCTTT
>-|TRBV6-5|-|TRBJ1-2
CASSYSGVVGSGYTF
TGTGCCAGCAGTTACTCTGGGGTTGTGGGCTCTGGCTACACCTTC